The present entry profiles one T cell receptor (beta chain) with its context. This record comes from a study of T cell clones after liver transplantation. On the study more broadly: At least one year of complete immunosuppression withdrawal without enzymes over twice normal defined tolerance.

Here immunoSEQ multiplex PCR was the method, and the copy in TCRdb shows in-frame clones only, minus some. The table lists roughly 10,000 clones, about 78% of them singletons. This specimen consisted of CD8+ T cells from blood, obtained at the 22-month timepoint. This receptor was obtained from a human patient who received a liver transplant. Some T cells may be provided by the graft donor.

The CDR3 region is CASSEPYEGQFF. The CDR3 DNA is TGTGCCAGCAGTGAACCCTATGAGGGGCAGTTCTTC. This chain links TRBV2 with TRBJ2-1, with TRBD2 as a possible D gene (5 bases). There are 12 residues in the CDR3. With 2 bases removed from V and 12 bases from J, the gap between germline ends came to 11 bases. The germline CDR1 and CDR2 sequences are SNHLY and FYNNEI.